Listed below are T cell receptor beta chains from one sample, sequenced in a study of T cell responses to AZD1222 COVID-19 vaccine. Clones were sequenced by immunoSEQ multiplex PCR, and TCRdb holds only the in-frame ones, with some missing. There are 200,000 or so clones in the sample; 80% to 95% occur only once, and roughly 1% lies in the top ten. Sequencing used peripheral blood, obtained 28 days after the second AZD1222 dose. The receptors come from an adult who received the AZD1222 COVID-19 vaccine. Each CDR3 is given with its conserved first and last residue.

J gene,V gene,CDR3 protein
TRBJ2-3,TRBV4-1,CASSQDPYRTDTQYF
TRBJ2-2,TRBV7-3,CASSLSSTTGELFF
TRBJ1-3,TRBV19,CASSIMDQAGNTIYF
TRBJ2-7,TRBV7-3,CASSLAPGTTYEQYF
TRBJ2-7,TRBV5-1,CASRRDSSYEQYF
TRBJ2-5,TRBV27,CASSLLLSGGTETQYF
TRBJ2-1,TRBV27,CASSPGHSWGNEQFF
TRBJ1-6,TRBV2,CASSRRDLQGYNSPLHF
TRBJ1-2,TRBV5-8,CASSSTGERGGYTF
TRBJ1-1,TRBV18,CASSPRTGGYTEAFF
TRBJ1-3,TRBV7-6,CASRDRSAGNTIYF
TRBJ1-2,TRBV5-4,CASSLRGPPNYGYTF
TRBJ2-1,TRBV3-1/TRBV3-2,CASDPGTTGNEQFF
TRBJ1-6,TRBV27,CASSFRGRNSPLHF
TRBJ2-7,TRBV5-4,CASSMGQGVYEQYF
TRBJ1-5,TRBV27,CASSSPTGDNQPQHF